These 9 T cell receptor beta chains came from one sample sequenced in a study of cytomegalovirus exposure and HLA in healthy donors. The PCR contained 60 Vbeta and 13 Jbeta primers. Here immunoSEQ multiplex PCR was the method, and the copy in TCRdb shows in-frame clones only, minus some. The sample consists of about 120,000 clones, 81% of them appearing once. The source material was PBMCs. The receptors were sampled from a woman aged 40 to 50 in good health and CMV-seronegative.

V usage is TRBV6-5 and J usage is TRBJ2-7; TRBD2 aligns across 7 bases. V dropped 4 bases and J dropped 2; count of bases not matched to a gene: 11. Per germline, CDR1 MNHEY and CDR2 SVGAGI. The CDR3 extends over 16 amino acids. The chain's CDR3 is CASSSLAGDPTYEQYF. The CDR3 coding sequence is TGTGCCAGCAGTTCACTTGCGGGGGACCCAACCTACGAGCAGTACTTC.

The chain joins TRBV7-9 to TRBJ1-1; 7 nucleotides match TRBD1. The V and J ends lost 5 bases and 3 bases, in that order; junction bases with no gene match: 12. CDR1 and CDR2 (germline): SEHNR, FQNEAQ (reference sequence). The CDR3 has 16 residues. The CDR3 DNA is TGTGCCAGCAGCCCTATTCGAGGGGGCGTCGACACTGAAGCTTTCTTT. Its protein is CASSPIRGGVDTEAFF. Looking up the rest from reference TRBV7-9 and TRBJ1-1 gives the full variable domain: DTGVSQNPRHKITKRGQNVTFRCDPISEHNRLYWYRQTLGQGPEFLTYFQNEAQLEKSRLLSDRFSAERPKGSFSTLEIQRTEQGDSAMYLCASSPIRGGVDTEAFFGQGTRLTVV.

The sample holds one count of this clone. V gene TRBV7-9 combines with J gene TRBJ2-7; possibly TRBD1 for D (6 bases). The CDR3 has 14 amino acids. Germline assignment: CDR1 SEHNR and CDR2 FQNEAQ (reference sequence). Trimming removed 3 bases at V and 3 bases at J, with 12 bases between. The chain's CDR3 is CASSFRDKSYEQYF. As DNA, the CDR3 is TGTGCCAGCAGCTTTCGGGACAAGAGCTACGAGCAGTACTTC.

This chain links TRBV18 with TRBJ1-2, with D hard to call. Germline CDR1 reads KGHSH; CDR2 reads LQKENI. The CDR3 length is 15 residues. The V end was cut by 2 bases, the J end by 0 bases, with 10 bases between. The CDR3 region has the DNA TGTGCCAGCTCACCAACAGAGACAACTAACTATGGCTACACCTTC. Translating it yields CASSPTETTNYGYTF.

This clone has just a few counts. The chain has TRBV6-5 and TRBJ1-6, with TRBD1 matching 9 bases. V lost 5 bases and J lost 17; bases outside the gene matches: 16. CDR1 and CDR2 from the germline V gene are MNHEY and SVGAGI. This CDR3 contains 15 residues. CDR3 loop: CASSTLDRGLPLVHF. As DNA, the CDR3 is TGTGCCAGCAGTACACTGGACAGGGGATTACCCCTAGTCCACTTT.

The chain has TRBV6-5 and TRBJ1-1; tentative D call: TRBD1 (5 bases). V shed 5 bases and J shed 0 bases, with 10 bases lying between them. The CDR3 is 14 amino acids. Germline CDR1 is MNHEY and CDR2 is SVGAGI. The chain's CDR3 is CASSDGTMNTEAFF. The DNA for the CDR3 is TGTGCCAGCAGTGACGGGACTATGAACACTGAAGCTTTCTTT.

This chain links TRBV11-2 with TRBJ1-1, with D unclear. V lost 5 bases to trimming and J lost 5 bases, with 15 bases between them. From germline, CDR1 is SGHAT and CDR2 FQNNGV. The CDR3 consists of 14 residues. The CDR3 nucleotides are TGTGCCAGCAGCCCCTACGGGTTTCAAACTGAAGCTTTCTTT. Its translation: CASSPYGFQTEAFF.

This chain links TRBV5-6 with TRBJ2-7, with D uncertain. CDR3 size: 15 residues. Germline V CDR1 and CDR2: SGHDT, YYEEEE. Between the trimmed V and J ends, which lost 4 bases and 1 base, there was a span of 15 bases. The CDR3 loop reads CASSAAVRPSYEQYF. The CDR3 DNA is TGTGCCAGCAGCGCCGCCGTGAGGCCTTCCTACGAGCAGTACTTC.

The CDR3: CASSTLGAEQFF. In nucleotides, the CDR3 is TGTGCCAGCAGTACCTTAGGAGCGGAGCAGTTCTTC. The chain is built from TRBV6-6 and TRBJ2-1; D call uncertain. Trimming stripped 5 bases from V and 10 bases from J, with 12 bases between. CDR1 and CDR2 (germline): MNHNY, SVGAGI (reference sequence). The CDR3 runs 12 residues.